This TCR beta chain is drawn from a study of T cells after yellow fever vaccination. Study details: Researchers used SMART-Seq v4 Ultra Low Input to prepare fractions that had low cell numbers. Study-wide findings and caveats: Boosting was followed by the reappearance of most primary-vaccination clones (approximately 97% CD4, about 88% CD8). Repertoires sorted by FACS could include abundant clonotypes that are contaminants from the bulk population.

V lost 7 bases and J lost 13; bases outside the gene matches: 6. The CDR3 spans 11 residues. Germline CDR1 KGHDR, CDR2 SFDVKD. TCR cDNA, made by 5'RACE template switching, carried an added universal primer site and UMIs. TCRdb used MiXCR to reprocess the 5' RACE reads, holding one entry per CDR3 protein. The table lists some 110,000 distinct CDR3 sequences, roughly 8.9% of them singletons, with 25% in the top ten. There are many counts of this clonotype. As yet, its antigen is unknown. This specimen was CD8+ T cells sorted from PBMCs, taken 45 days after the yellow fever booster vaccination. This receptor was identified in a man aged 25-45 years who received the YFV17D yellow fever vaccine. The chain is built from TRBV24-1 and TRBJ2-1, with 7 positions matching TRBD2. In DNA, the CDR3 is TGTGCCACCAGCTCTAGCGGCCATCAGTTCTTC. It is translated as CATSSSGHQFF.